This TCR beta chain came from a study of cytomegalovirus exposure and HLA in healthy donors. Study-wide results and caveats: The authors excluded some V segments, including TRBV6-2 and TRBV6-3, as indistinguishable.

Concerning this clone: Its antigen is not known.

This CDR3 comprises 13 residues. Germline V lookup: CDR1 MNHEY, CDR2 SVGAGI. Trimming stripped 5 bases from V and 11 bases from J, with 18 bases between. It was with 60 Vbeta and 13 Jbeta primers that the PCR ran. Clones were read by immunoSEQ multiplex PCR, and TCRdb kept only the in-frame ones, dropping some. Of 150,000 to 200,000 clones detected, around four fifths appear once; the ten largest clones hold approximately 2%. Sequences were obtained from PBMCs. The V gene is TRBV6-5, the J gene TRBJ1-1; the D is unclear. The TCR sequence derives from a woman aged 25 to 39 in good health and CMV-seronegative. This chain's CDR3 is CASSPVGRYGAFF. For the CDR3, the DNA is TGTGCCAGCAGTCCTGTTGGTCGATACGGGGCTTTCTTT.